The clone carrying this T cell receptor beta chain was found many times. The antigen remains undetermined. The data derive from a study of T cells in Graves' hyperthyroidism and ophthalmopathy. Overall study results and limits: A 13 V-J signature model discriminated ophthalmopathy versus stable hyperthyroidism.

V lost 6 bases and J 0 bases, leaving 15 bases between the germline ends. This CDR3 comprises 15 residues. Germline V CDR1 and CDR2: LGHDT, YNNKEL (reference sequence). Patients counted as stable if ophthalmopathy did not develop within 18 months. The study excluded patients with uncontrolled infection, other autoimmune disease, pregnancy or lactation. Diagnoses were made from clinical symptoms, serum measures (thyroxine and TRAb), thyroid ultrasound and orbital computed tomography. The investigators amplified TCR beta CDR3 regions from RNA transcripts. TCR CDR3 regions were first amplified by RT-PCR with HTBI primers. TCRdb re-called the multiplex PCR reads with MiXCR, one entry per CDR3 protein. The table lists 500,000 to 700,000 distinct CDR3 sequences, approximately 16% of them singletons.

The sample comprised blood. This receptor was obtained from a woman aged 18-29 years with Graves' hyperthyroidism. The chain links TRBV3-1 to TRBJ2-7, with D possibly TRBD2 on 8 matching bases. In DNA form, the CDR3 reads TGTGCCAGCAGACGGGACAGCGGGAGCTCCTACGAGCAGTACTTC. Translating it yields CASRRDSGSSYEQYF.